The 3 T cell receptor beta chains below were found in one sample sequenced in a study of cytomegalovirus exposure and HLA in healthy donors. Use of 60 Vbeta and 13 Jbeta primers characterized the PCR. TCRdb keeps only in-frame clones here, not all; method: immunoSEQ multiplex PCR. The profile covers roughly 200,000 clones, with 70% to 85% appearing a single time and roughly 0.76% taken by the ten largest. The sequenced material came from PBMCs. Receptor source: a woman in her thirties or forties in good health and CMV-seronegative.

This sequence joins TRBV19 and TRBJ1-1; 7 bases are a match to TRBD1. The germline V gene encodes CDR1 LNHDA and CDR2 SQIVND (reference sequence). The CDR3 extends over 15 amino acids. V dropped 5 bases and J dropped 1; count of bases not matched to a gene: 7. CDR3 sequence reads: CASSGDRVGNTEAFF. The CDR3 coding sequence is TGTGCCAGTAGTGGCGACAGGGTAGGGAACACTGAAGCTTTCTTT.

The genes are TRBV19 and TRBJ2-3; TRBD2 might be the D (7 bases). CDR1 LNHDA and CDR2 SQIVND come from the germline V gene (reference sequence). The CDR3 contains 15 residues. Trimming pared 2 bases from V and 6 bases from J, leaving 15 bases between. The CDR3 DNA sequence: TGTGCCAGTAGTATATCGGGGGGCGTCAGGGATACGCAGTATTTT. Its translation is CASSISGGVRDTQYF.

V and J are TRBV5-1 and TRBJ1-2; 9 nucleotides agree with TRBD1. The germline gives CDR1 SGHRS, CDR2 YFSETQ. CDR3 length: 16 residues. The J segment lost 8 bases and the V segment lost 3 bases, leaving 14 bases of the junction unmatched. The CDR3 sequence is CASSSPRQGVSEGYTF. DNA of the CDR3: TGCGCCAGCAGCTCCCCAAGACAGGGGGTCTCAGAGGGCTACACCTTC.